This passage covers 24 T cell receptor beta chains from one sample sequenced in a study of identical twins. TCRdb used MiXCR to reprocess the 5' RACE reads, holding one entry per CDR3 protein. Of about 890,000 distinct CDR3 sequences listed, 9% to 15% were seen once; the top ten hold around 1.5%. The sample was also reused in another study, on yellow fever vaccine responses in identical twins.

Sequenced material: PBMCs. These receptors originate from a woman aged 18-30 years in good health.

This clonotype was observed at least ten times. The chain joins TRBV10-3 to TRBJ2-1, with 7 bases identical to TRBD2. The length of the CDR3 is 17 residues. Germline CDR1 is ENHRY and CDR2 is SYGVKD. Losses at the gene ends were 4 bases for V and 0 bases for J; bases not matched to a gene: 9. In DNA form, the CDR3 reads TGTGCCATCAGTGGTAGCGCGGGAGTGACCTCCTACAATGAGCAGTTCTTC. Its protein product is CAISGSAGVTSYNEQFF.

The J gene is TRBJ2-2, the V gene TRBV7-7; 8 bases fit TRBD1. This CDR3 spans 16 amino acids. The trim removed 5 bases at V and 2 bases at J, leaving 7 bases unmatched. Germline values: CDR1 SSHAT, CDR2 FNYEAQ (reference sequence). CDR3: CASSRRTGLNTGELFF. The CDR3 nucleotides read TGTGCCAGCAGCCGTCGGACAGGGTTAAACACCGGGGAGCTGTTTTTT.

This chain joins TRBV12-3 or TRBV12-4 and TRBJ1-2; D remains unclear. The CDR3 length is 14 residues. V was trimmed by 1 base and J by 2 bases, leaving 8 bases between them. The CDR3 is CASSLVSQNYGYTF. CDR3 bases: TGTGCCAGCAGTTTAGTGTCACAGAACTATGGCTACACCTTC.

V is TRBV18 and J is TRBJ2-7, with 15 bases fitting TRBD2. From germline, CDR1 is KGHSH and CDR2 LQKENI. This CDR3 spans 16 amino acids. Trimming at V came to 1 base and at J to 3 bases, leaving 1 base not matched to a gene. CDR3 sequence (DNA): TGTGCCAGCTCACCACGGGGACTAGCGGGGGGCTACGAGCAGTACGTC. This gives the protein CASSPRGLAGGYEQYV.

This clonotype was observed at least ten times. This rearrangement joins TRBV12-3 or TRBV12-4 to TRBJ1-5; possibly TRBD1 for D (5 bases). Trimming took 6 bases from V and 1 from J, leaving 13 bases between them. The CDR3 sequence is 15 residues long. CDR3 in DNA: TGTGCCAGCAGCTCCCGGGACTTGAGCAATCAGCCCCAGCATTTT. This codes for CASSSRDLSNQPQHF.

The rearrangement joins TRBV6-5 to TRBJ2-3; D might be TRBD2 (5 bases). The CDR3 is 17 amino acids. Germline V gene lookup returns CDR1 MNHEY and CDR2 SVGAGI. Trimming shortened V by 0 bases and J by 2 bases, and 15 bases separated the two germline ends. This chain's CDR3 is CASSYSGSSGFTDTQYF. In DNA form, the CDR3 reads TGTGCCAGCAGTTACTCAGGCAGTTCGGGGTTCACAGATACGCAGTATTTT.

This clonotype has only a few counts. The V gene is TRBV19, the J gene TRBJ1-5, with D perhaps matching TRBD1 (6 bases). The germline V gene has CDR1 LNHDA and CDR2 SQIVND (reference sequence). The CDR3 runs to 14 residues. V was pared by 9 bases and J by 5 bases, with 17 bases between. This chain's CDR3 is CASTRGRGDQPQHF. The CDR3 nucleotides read TGTGCCAGCACGCGGGGCAGGGGAGATCAGCCCCAGCATTTT.

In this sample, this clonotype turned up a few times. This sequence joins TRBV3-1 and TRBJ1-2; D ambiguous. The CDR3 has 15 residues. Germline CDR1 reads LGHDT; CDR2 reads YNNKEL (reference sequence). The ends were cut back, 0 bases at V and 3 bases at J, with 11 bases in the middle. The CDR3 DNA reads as TGTGCCAGCAGCCAAGAGTATAGACCGGACTATGGCTACACCTTC. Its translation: CASSQEYRPDYGYTF.

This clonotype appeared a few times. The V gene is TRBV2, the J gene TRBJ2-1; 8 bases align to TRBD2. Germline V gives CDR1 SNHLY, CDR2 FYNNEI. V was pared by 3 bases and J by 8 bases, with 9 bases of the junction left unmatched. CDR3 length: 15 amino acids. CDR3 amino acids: CASSDHVVREDEQFF. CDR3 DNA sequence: TGTGCCAGCAGTGATCATGTGGTGCGGGAGGATGAGCAGTTCTTC.

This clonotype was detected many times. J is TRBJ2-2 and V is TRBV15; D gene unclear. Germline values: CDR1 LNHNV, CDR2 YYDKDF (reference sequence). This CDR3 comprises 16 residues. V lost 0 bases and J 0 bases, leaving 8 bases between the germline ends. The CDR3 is CATSREQSANTGELFF. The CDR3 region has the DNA TGTGCCACCAGCAGAGAACAGTCCGCGAACACCGGGGAGCTGTTTTTT.

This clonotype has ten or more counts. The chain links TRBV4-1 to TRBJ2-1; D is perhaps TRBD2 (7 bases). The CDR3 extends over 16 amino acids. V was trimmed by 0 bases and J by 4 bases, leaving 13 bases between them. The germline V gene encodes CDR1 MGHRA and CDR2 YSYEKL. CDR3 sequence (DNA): TGCGCCAGCAGCCAAGAAGAGGGGGGGGGTTACAATGAGCAGTTCTTC. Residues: CASSQEEGGGYNEQFF.

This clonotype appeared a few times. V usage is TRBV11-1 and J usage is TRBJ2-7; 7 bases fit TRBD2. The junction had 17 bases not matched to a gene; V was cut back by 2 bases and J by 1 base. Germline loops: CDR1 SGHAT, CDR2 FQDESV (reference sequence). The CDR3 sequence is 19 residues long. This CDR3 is CASSLQSPSTSLFSYEQYF. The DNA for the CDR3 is TGTGCCAGCAGCTTACAGTCCCCTTCGACTAGCCTGTTTTCCTACGAGCAGTACTTC.

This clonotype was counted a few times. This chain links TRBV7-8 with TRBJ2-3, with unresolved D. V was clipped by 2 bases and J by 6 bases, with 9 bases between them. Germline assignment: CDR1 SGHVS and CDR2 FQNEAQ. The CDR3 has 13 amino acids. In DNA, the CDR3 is TGTGCCAGCAGCTTAACTTATGGCGATACGCAGTATTTT. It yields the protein CASSLTYGDTQYF. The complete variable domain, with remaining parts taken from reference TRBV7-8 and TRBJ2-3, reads GAGVSQSPRYKVAKRGQDVALRCDPISGHVSLFWYQQALGQGPEFLTYFQNEAQLDKSGLPSDRFFAERPEGSVSTLKIQRTQQEDSAVYLCASSLTYGDTQYFGPGTRLTVL.

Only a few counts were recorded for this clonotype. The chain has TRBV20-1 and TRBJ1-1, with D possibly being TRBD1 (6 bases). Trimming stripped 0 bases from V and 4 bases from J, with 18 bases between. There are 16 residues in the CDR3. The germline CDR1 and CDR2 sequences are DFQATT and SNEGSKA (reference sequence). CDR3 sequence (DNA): TGCAGTGCTAGAGACCCCTTTGGGGGGCAGGGCACTGAAGCTTTCTTT. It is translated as CSARDPFGGQGTEAFF.

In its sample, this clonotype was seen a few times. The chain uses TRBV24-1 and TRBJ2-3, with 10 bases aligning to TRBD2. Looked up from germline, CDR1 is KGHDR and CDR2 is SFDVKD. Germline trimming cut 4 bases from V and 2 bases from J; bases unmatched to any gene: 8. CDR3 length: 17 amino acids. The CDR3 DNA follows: TGTGCCACCAGTGACCACCAACTAGCGGGACCCACAGATACGCAGTATTTT. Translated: CATSDHQLAGPTDTQYF.

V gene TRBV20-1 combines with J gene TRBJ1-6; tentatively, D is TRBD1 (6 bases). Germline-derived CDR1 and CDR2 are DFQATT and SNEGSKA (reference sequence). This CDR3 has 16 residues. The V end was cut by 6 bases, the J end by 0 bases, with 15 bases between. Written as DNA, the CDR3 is TGCAGTGCAATCAGGGGTTATAGCTCCTATAATTCACCCCTCCACTTT. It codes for CSAIRGYSSYNSPLHF.

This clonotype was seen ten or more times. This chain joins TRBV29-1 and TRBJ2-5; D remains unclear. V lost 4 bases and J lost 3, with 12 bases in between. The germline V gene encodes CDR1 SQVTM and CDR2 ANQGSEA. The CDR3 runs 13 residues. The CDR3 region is CSVVILAEETQYF. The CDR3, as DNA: TGCAGCGTTGTAATCCTGGCTGAAGAGACCCAGTACTTC.

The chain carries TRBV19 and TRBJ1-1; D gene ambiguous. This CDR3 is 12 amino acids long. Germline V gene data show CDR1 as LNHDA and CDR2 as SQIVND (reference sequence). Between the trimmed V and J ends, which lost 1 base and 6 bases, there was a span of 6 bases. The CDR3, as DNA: TGTGCCAGTAGTATAGGGGGTCCTGAAGCTTTCTTT. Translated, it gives CASSIGGPEAFF.

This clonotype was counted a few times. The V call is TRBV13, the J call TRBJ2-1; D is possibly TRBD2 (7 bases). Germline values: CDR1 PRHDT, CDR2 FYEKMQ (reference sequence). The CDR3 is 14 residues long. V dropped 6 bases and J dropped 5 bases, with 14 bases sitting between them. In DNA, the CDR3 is TGTGCCAGCAGAAGGGGGGGTGGAGACAATGAGCAGTTCTTC. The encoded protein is CASRRGGGDNEQFF.

As DNA, the CDR3 is TGTGCCAGTGAGGGACAGGGCTACAATGAGCAGTTCTTC. It codes for CASEGQGYNEQFF. The J gene is TRBJ2-1, the V gene TRBV6-1, with 9 bases lining up with TRBD1. Trimming at V came to 9 bases and at J to 3 bases, leaving 3 bases not matched to a gene. CDR3 size: 13 residues. The V gene's germline CDR1 is MNHNS and CDR2 SASEGT.

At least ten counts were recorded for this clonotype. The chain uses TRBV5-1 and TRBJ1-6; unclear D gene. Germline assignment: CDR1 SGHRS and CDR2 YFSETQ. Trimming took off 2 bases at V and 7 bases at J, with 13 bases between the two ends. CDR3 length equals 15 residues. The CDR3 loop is CASSLNLLGNSPLHF. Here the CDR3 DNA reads TGCGCCAGCAGCTTAAACCTGCTTGGGAATTCACCCCTCCACTTT.

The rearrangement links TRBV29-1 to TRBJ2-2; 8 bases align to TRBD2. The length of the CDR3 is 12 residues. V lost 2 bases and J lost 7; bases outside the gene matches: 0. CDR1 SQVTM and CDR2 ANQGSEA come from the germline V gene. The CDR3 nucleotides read TGCAGCGTTGAACTAGCGGGCGGGGAGCTGTTTTTT. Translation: CSVELAGGELFF.

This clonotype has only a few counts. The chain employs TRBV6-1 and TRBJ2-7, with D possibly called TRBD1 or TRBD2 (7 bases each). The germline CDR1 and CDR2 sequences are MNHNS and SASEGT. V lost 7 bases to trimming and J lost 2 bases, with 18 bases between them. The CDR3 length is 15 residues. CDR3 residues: CASTPRQGGTYEQYF. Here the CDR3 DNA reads TGTGCCAGCACCCCTCGTCAGGGGGGGACCTACGAGCAGTACTTC.

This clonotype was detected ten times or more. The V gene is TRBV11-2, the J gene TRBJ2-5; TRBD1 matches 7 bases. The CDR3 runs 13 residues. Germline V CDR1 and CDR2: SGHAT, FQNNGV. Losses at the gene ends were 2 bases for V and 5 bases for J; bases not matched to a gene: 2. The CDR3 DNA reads TGTGCCAGCAGCTTAACAGGGGATGAGACCCAGTACTTC. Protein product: CASSLTGDETQYF.